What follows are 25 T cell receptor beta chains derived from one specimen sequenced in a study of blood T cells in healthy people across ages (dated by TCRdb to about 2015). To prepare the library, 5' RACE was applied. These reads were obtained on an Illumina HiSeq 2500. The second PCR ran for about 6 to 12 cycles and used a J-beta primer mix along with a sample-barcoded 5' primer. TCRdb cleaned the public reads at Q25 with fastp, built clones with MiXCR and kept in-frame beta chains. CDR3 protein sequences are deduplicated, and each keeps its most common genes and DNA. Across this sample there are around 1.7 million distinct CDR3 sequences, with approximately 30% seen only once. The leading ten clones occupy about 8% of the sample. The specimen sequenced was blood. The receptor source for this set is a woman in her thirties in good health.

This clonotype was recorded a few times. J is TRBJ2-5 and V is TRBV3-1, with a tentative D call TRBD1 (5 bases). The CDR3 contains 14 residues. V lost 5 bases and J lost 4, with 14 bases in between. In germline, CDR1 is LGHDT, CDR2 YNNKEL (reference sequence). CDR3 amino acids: CASSVLGVGETQYF. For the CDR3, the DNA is TGTGCCAGCAGCGTCCTAGGGGTCGGAGAGACCCAGTACTTC.

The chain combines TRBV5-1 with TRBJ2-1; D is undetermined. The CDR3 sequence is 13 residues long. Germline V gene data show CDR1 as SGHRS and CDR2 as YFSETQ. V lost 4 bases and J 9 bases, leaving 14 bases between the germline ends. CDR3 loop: CASSPGSASEQFF. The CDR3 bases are TGCGCCAGCAGCCCAGGTTCCGCGAGTGAGCAGTTCTTC.

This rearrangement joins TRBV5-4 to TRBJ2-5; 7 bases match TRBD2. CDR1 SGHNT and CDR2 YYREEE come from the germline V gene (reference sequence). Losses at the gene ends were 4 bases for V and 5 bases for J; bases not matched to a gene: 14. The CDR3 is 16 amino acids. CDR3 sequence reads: CASSPRLGGGEETQYF. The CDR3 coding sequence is TGTGCCAGCAGCCCGCGACTAGGTGGGGGGGAGGAGACCCAGTACTTC. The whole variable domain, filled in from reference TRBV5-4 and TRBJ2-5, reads ETGVTQSPTHLIKTRGQQVTLRCSSQSGHNTVSWYQQALGQGPQFIFQYYREEENGRGNFPPRFSGLQFPNYSSELNVNALELDDSALYLCASSPRLGGGEETQYFGPGTRLLVL.

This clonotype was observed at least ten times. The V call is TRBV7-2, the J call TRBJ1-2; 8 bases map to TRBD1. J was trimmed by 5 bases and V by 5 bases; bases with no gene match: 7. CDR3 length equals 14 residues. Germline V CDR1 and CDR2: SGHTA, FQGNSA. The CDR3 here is CASSHRGFGYGYTF. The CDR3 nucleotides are TGTGCCAGCAGCCACAGGGGGTTCGGGTATGGCTACACCTTC. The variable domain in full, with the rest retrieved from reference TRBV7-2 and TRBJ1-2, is GAGVSQSPSNKVTEKGKDVELRCDPISGHTALYWYRQSLGQGLEFLIYFQGNSAPDKSGLPSDRFSAERTGGSVSTLTIQRTQQEDSAVYLCASSHRGFGYGYTFGSGTRLTVV.

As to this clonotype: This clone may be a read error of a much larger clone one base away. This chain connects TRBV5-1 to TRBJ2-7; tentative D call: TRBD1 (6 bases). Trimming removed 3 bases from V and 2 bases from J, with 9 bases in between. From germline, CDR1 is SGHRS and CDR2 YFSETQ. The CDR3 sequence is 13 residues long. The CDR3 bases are TGCGCCAGCAGCTCGGACAGTCCCTACGAGCAGTACTTC. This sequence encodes CASSSDSPYEQYF.

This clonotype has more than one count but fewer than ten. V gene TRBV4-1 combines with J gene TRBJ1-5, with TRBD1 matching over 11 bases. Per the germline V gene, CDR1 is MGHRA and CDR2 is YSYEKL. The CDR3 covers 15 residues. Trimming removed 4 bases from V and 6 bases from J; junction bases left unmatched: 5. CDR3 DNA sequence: TGCGCCAGCAGCCTTCGGACAGGGGGCAGTCAGCCCCAGCATTTT. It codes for CASSLRTGGSQPQHF.

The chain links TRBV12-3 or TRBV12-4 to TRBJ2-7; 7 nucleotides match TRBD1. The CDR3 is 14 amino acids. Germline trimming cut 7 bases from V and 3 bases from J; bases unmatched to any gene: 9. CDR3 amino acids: CASNELGQFYEQYF. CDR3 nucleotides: TGTGCCAGCAATGAGTTGGGACAGTTCTACGAGCAGTACTTC.

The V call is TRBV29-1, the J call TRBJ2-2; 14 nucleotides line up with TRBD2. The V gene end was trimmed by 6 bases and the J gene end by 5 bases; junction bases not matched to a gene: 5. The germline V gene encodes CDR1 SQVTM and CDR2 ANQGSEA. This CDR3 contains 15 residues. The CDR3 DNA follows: TGCAGCGTGGGGACTAGCGGGAGCCGAACCGGGGAGCTGTTTTTT. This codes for CSVGTSGSRTGELFF.

The CDR3 coding sequence is TGTGCCAGCAGTGACCGGGACCCTATCCGGGAGACCCAGTACTTC. It codes for CASSDRDPIRETQYF. The genes are TRBV12-3 or TRBV12-4 and TRBJ2-5, with D perhaps assigned TRBD1 or TRBD2 (5 bases each). The CDR3 length is 15 residues. The V gene lost 5 bases and the J gene lost 5 bases, with 18 bases spanning the gap.

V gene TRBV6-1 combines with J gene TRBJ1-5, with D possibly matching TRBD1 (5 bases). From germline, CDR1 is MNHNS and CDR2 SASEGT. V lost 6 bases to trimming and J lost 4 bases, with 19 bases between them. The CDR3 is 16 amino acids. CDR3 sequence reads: CASSPGRGGWNQPQHF. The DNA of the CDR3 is TGTGCCAGCAGCCCCGGAAGGGGAGGATGGAATCAGCCCCAGCATTTT.

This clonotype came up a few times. This CDR3 reads CASSETETGFKTQYF. CDR3 sequence (DNA): TGCGCCAGCAGTGAAACCGAGACAGGGTTTAAGACCCAGTACTTC. The chain is built from TRBV10-2 and TRBJ2-5, with 7 bases that match TRBD1. Germline V gene sequence: CDR1 WSHSY, CDR2 SAAADI. This CDR3 has 15 residues. The J segment lost 6 bases and the V segment lost 3 bases, leaving 10 bases of the junction unmatched.

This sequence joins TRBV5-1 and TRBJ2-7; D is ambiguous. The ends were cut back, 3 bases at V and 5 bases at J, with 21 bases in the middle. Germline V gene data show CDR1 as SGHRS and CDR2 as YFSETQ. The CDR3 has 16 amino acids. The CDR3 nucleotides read TGCGCCAGCAGCTCAATGCCGGGCCTCCTAACGGACGAGCAGTACTTC. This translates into CASSSMPGLLTDEQYF.

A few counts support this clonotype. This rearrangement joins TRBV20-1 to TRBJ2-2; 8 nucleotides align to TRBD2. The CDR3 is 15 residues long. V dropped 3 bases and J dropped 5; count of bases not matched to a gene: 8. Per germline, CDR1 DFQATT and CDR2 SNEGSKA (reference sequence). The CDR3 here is CSASGGARSTGELFF. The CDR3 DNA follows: TGCAGTGCTAGCGGGGGGGCCAGGTCGACCGGGGAGCTGTTTTTT.

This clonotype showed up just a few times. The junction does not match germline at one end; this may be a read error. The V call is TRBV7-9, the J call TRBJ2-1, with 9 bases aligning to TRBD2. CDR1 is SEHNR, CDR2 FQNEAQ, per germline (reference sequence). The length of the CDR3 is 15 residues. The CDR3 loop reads CVSSLVSAGGGEQFF. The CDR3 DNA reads TGTGTCAGCAGCTTAGTCTCAGCGGGAGGAGGAGAGCAGTTCTTC.

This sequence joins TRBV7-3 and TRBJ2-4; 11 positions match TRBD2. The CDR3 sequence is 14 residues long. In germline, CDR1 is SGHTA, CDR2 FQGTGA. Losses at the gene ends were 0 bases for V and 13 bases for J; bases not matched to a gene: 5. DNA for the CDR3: TGTGCCAGCAGCTTAACAGGAACTAGCGGGGGACAGTACTTC. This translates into CASSLTGTSGGQYF.

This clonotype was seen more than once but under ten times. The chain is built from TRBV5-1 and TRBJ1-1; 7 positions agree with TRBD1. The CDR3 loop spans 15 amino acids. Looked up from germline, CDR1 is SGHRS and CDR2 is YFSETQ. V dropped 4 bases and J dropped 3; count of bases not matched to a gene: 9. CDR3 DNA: TGCGCCAGCAGCCCAGGACAGGCCAGGTACACTGAAGCTTTCTTT. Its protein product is CASSPGQARYTEAFF.

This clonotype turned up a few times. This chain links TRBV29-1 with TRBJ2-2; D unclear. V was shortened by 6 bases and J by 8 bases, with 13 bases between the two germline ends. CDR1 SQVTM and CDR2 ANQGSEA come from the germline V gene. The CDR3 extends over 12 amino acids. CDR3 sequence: CSVLKDGGELFF. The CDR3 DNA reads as TGCAGCGTGCTAAAGGACGGGGGGGAGCTGTTTTTT.

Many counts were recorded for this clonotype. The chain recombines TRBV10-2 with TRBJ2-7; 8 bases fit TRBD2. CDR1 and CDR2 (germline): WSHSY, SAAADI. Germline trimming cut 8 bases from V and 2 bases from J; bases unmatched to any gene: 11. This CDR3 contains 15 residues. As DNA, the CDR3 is TGCGCCAGCCAAAATAGAGGGACTAGACCCTACGAGCAGTACTTC. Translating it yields CASQNRGTRPYEQYF.

The CDR3 coding sequence is TGCGCCAGCAGTGAGGGTCTGCATTCACCCCTCCACTTT. It yields the protein CASSEGLHSPLHF. The V call is TRBV10-2, the J call TRBJ1-6; D is uncertain. The CDR3 has 13 residues. The germline CDR1 and CDR2 sequences are WSHSY and SAAADI. The V gene lost 2 bases and the J gene lost 8 bases, with 7 bases spanning the gap.

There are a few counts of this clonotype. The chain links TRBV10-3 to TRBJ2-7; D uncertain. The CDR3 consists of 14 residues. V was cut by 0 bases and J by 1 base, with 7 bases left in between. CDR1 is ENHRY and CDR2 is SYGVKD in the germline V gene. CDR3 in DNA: TGTGCCATCAGTGAGTCGACACATTCCTACGAGCAGTACTTC. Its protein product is CAISESTHSYEQYF.

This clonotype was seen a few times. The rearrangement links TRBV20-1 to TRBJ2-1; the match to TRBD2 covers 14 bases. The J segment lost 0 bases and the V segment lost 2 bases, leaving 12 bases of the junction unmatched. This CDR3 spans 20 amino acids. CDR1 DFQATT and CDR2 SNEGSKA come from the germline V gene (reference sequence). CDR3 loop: CSARPWGTSGGGSSYNEQFF. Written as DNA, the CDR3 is TGCAGTGCTAGACCTTGGGGGACTAGCGGGGGAGGGAGCTCCTACAATGAGCAGTTCTTC.

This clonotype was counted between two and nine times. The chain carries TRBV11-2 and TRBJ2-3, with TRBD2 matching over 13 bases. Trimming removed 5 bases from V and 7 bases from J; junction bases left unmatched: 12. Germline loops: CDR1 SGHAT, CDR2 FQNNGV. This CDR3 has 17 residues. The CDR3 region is CASSLRLGLAGRYTQYF. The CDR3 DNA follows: TGTGCCAGCAGCCTAAGACTGGGACTAGCGGGGCGTTATACGCAGTATTTT.

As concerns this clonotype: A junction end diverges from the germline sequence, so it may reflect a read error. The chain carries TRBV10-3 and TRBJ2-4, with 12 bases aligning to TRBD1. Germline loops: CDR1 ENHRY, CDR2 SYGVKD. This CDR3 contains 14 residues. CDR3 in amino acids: CATSEGQGAYGQYF. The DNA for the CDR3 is TGTGCCACCAGTGAGGGACAGGGGGCCTACGGGCAGTACTTC.

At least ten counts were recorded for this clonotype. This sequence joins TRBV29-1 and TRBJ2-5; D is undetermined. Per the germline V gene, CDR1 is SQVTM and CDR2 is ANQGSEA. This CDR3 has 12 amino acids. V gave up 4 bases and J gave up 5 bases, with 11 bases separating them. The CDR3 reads CSVVALRETQYF. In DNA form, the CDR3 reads TGCAGCGTTGTGGCTCTGAGGGAGACCCAGTACTTC. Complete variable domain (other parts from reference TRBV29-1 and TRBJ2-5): SAVISQKPSRDICQRGTSLTIQCQVDSQVTMMFWYRQQPGQSLTLIATANQGSEATYESGFVIDKFPISRPNLTFSTLTVSNMSPEDSSIYLCSVVALRETQYFGPGTRLLVL.

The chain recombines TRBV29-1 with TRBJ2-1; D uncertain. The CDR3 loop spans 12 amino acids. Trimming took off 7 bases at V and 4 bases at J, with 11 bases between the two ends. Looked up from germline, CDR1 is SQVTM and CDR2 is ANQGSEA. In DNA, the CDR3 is TGCAGCGCCGGTAGCACATACAATGAGCAGTTCTTC. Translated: CSAGSTYNEQFF.